Presented here are 23 T cell receptor beta chains from one specimen sequenced in a study of spatial heterogeneity in lung cancer (dated by TCRdb to the late 2010s). Libraries were built with 5' RACE. The data were produced on a NextSeq 500. The public reads were reanalyzed by TCRdb: fastp trimming at Q25, MiXCR alignment, in-frame beta chains only. A single entry per CDR3 protein holds the most common genes and DNA from its merged rows. The sample profile shows about 28,000 distinct CDR3 sequences; roughly 8% of them were found once. The ten largest clones take up about 37% of the sample. The time point tag for this specimen amounts to: sample taken at primary tumor resection. TCR sequencing used whole RNA extracted from tumor and nontumor lung tissue, or from cryopreserved PBMC samples, without cell sorting. The sequenced sample was PBMCs, obtained at surgery. These receptors originate from a female donor with early-stage non-small cell lung cancer.

This clonotype has a count of ten or more. The chain recombines TRBV6-2 or TRBV6-3 with TRBJ2-1; 12 bases are shared with TRBD2. The CDR3 is made up of 16 amino acids. Trimming cost V 6 bases and J 4 bases; bases outside gene matches: 7. CDR1 is MNHEY and CDR2 is SVGEGT in the germline V gene. CDR3 in amino acids: CASRPLLAGGYNEQFF. The CDR3 DNA reads TGTGCCAGCAGACCCTTACTAGCGGGAGGTTACAATGAGCAGTTCTTC.

This clonotype was counted ten times or more. J is TRBJ1-3 and V is TRBV12-3 or TRBV12-4; the match to TRBD1 covers 8 bases. J gave up 5 bases and V 8 bases, and 5 bases lay outside the gene matches. This CDR3 contains 13 residues. The DNA of the CDR3 is TGTGCCAGCTGGACAGGGCGTAGAAACACCATATATTTT. Residues: CASWTGRRNTIYF.

By sample share, this clonotype is medium-sized. CDR3 DNA sequence: TGTGCCAGCAGCCAAGTCGGGCCAAGCTCCTACAATGAGCAGTTCTTC. Translating it yields CASSQVGPSSYNEQFF. The chain recombines TRBV14 with TRBJ2-1, with D unresolved. Trimming took off 1 base at V and 0 bases at J, with 10 bases between the two ends. In germline, CDR1 is SGHDN, CDR2 FVKESK. The CDR3 contains 16 residues.

Many counts were recorded for this clonotype. This rearrangement joins TRBV20-1 to TRBJ2-2; no clear D. This CDR3 is built from 14 residues. V was pared by 1 base and J by 1 base, with 7 bases between. Germline V gene data show CDR1 as DFQATT and CDR2 as SNEGSKA (reference sequence). In DNA form, the CDR3 reads TGCAGTGCTAGAGTAGCTAAGAACACCGGGGAGCTGTTTTTT. Its translation: CSARVAKNTGELFF.

This chain joins TRBV6-5 and TRBJ1-4, with unresolved D. V was trimmed by 6 bases and J by 4 bases, leaving 9 bases between them. Germline CDR1 and CDR2: MNHEY and SVGAGI. This CDR3 contains 13 residues. The CDR3 coding sequence is TGTGCCAGCAGCAGGACGGTTAATGAAAAACTGTTTTTT. Translated, it gives CASSRTVNEKLFF.

This clonotype was observed many times. V is TRBV29-1 and J is TRBJ1-2, with D uncertain. Looked up from germline, CDR1 is SQVTM and CDR2 is ANQGSEA. The V end was cut by 1 base, the J end by 4 bases, with 13 bases between. The CDR3 has 14 residues. CDR3 sequence: CSVEGGNTLYGYTF. The CDR3 nucleotides read TGCAGCGTTGAAGGAGGAAACACCCTCTATGGCTACACCTTC.

With respect to this clonotype: A much bigger clone sits one base away, suggesting this may be a read error. Since no conserved phenylalanine or tryptophan closes the CDR3, a read error is the likely cause. The V call is TRBV19, the J call TRBJ2-3, with 13 bases identical to TRBD2. This CDR3 comprises 14 residues. The V gene end was trimmed by 11 bases and the J gene end by 4 bases; junction bases not matched to a gene: 6. Germline loops: CDR1 LNHDA, CDR2 SQIVND (reference sequence). The CDR3 bases are TGTGCCTCACGGACTAGCGGGAGCCCAGATACGCAGTATCTT. Translation: CASRTSGSPDTQYL.

This clonotype was picked up a small number of times. The chain has TRBV20-1 and TRBJ2-2, with 13 bases lining up with TRBD2. The CDR3 runs to 16 residues. Trimming at V came to 6 bases and at J to 4 bases, leaving 8 bases not matched to a gene. CDR1 is DFQATT, CDR2 SNEGSKA, per germline (reference sequence). CDR3 region: CSARGLAGTRTGELFF. The DNA for the CDR3 is TGCAGTGCCCGGGGACTAGCGGGAACACGCACCGGGGAGCTGTTTTTT.

This clonotype was detected ten times or more. The rearrangement links TRBV6-2 or TRBV6-3 to TRBJ2-3; D is uncertain. This CDR3 has 13 residues. Germline assignment: CDR1 MNHEY and CDR2 SVGEGT. The germline V and J ends were trimmed by 2 bases and 0 bases, with 3 bases remaining between them. CDR3 protein: CASSYPSTDTQYF. CDR3 coding DNA: TGTGCCAGCAGTTACCCTAGCACAGATACGCAGTATTTT.

DNA of the CDR3: TGTGCCAGCAGTTACCTTCTTAGCAATCAGCCCCAGCATTTT. It encodes CASSYLLSNQPQHF. The gene calls are TRBV6-2 or TRBV6-3 and TRBJ1-5; the D is unclear. Germline V gives CDR1 MNHEY, CDR2 SVGEGT. The CDR3 runs 14 residues. Trimming stripped 2 bases from V and 0 bases from J, with 5 bases between.

Many counts were recorded for this clonotype. CDR3 sequence (DNA): TGTGCCAGCAGCTTAGGCCCTTCTGGAAACACCATATATTTT. This translates into CASSLGPSGNTIYF. The V call is TRBV7-2, the J call TRBJ1-3; D not certain. The germline V and J ends were trimmed by 1 base and 1 base, with 5 bases remaining between them. CDR1 and CDR2 from the germline V gene are SGHTA and FQGNSA. CDR3 length: 14 residues.

The rearrangement joins TRBV7-2 to TRBJ2-1; TRBD1 matches 9 bases. CDR3 length equals 15 residues. With V trimmed by 2 bases and J by 4 bases, 3 bases remained unmatched. Per the germline V gene, CDR1 is SGHTA and CDR2 is FQGNSA. DNA of the CDR3: TGTGCCAGCAGCTTAAGACAGGGGGTTTACAATGAGCAGTTCTTC. This translates into CASSLRQGVYNEQFF.

This clonotype was counted only a few times. This chain joins TRBV3-1 and TRBJ2-7; D uncertain. V was pared by 4 bases and J by 0 bases, with 7 bases between. CDR1 is LGHDT and CDR2 is YNNKEL in the germline V gene (reference sequence). The CDR3 has 13 residues. CDR3 loop: CASSRIDSYEQYF. The CDR3 region has the DNA TGTGCCAGCAGCCGTATAGACTCCTACGAGCAGTACTTC.

The chain joins TRBV5-5 to TRBJ2-1; weak D call: TRBD1 (6 bases). In germline, CDR1 is SGHKS, CDR2 YYEKEE (reference sequence). This CDR3 has 15 amino acids. V lost 2 bases and J 0 bases, leaving 9 bases between the germline ends. Here the CDR3 DNA reads TGTGCCAGCAGCTTCCGGGACAACTCCTACAATGAGCAGTTCTTC. It translates to CASSFRDNSYNEQFF.

This clonotype was observed many times. This rearrangement joins TRBV19 to TRBJ2-3; a possible D gene is TRBD2 (5 bases). V lost 6 bases and J 0 bases, leaving 16 bases between the germline ends. This CDR3 is 16 amino acids long. Germline V gives CDR1 LNHDA, CDR2 SQIVND (reference sequence). For the CDR3, the DNA is TGTGCCAGTAGCCCCGGGATGAGCGGAAGCACAGATACGCAGTATTTT. Its protein product is CASSPGMSGSTDTQYF.

This clonotype was observed at least ten times. This rearrangement joins TRBV29-1 to TRBJ2-7; perhaps TRBD1 as D (5 bases). V dropped 5 bases and J dropped 4 bases, with 18 bases sitting between them. From germline, CDR1 is SQVTM and CDR2 ANQGSEA. The CDR3 totals 14 residues. The CDR3 protein is CSVFQGTTSYEQYF. In nucleotides, the CDR3 is TGCAGCGTTTTTCAGGGAACCACCTCTTACGAGCAGTACTTC.

This clonotype has at least ten counts. This sequence joins TRBV7-9 and TRBJ1-2; D is ambiguous. The germline V gene encodes CDR1 SEHNR and CDR2 FQNEAQ (reference sequence). Trimming removed 5 bases at V and 7 bases at J, with 23 bases between. This CDR3 region has 16 residues. The CDR3 DNA sequence: TGTGCCAGCAGCCCCATAGAGGCGCGACCCCACAGTGGCTACACCTTC. Protein product: CASSPIEARPHSGYTF.

This clonotype showed up many times. The V gene is TRBV6-2 or TRBV6-3, the J gene TRBJ2-7; 8 bases map to TRBD1. V shed 4 bases, J shed 3 bases, and the junction held 14 bases outside the gene matches. The CDR3 covers 17 residues. Germline V CDR1 and CDR2: MNHEY, SVGEGT. Here the CDR3 reads CASSFPRTGPEHYEQYF. The DNA for the CDR3 is TGTGCCAGCAGTTTTCCTCGGACAGGGCCCGAGCACTACGAGCAGTACTTC.

There are many counts of this clonotype. The chain couples TRBV29-1 to TRBJ2-7; D unresolved. Trimming left V 7 bases short and J 1 base short, with 23 bases between. This CDR3 contains 16 residues. Germline CDR1 reads SQVTM; CDR2 reads ANQGSEA. Here the CDR3 reads CSAKDGWSWPSYEQYF. The CDR3 DNA reads as TGCAGCGCGAAAGACGGGTGGAGTTGGCCTTCCTACGAGCAGTACTTC.

This clonotype has ten or more counts. The V and J genes are TRBV11-2 and TRBJ2-1; TRBD2 matches 11 bases. V was pared by 1 base and J by 4 bases, with 3 bases of the junction left unmatched. Per the germline V gene, CDR1 is SGHAT and CDR2 is FQNNGV. The CDR3 is made up of 16 amino acids. The CDR3 reads CASSLVAGGLYNEQFF. CDR3 nucleotide sequence: TGTGCCAGCAGCTTAGTAGCGGGAGGGCTGTACAATGAGCAGTTCTTC.

This clonotype came up many times. The chain couples TRBV4-2 to TRBJ1-1; no reliable D call. The CDR3 consists of 16 residues. Germline CDR1 and CDR2: LGHNA and YNFKEQ. V was shortened by 4 bases and J by 6 bases, with 21 bases between the two germline ends. The CDR3: CASSPPWRGRTAEAFF. For the CDR3, the DNA is TGTGCCAGCAGCCCTCCCTGGCGTGGACGAACGGCTGAAGCTTTCTTT.

This clonotype was counted at least ten times. The genes are TRBV7-9 and TRBJ2-5; D is perhaps TRBD2 (6 bases). Trimming removed 1 base at V and 6 bases at J, with 15 bases between. Germline assignment: CDR1 SEHNR and CDR2 FQNEAQ (reference sequence). The CDR3 totals 15 residues. The CDR3 DNA reads TGTGCCAGCAGCTTAGGGCGGGACGGGGAAAAGACCCAGTACTTC. Amino acid sequence: CASSLGRDGEKTQYF.

This clonotype was observed at least ten times. This chain connects TRBV27 to TRBJ2-1, with D hard to call. CDR1 and CDR2 (germline): MNHEY, SMNVEV (reference sequence). The V end was cut by 7 bases, the J end by 0 bases, with 16 bases between. The CDR3 runs 16 residues. CDR3 amino acids: CASKTIRDNSYNEQFF. CDR3 nucleotides: TGTGCCAGCAAGACCATCCGAGACAACTCCTACAATGAGCAGTTCTTC.